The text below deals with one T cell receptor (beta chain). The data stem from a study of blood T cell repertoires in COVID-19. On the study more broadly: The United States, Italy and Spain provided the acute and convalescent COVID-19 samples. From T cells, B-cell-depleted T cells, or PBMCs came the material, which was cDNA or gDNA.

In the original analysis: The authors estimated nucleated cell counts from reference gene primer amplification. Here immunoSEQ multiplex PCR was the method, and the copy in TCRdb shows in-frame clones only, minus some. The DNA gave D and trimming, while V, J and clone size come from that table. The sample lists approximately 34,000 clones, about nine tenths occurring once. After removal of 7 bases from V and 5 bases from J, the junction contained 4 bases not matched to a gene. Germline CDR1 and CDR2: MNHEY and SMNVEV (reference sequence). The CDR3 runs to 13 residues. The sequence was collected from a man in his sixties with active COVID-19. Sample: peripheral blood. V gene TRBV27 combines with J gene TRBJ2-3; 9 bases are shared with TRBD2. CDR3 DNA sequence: TGTGCCAGCACTGGGCGGGAGGGAGATACGCAGTATTTT. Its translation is CASTGREGDTQYF.